The T cell receptor (beta chain) under discussion was sequenced for a study of cytomegalovirus exposure and HLA in healthy donors. Whole-study results and caveats: Previous analysis showed most TCR beta V segments were productive about 87% or about 30% of the time. Later, an analysis showed that TCR beta chains associated with HLA were more clonally expanded than others that were equally common.

60 Vbeta and 13 Jbeta primers were used in PCR. Using immunoSEQ multiplex PCR, the repertoire was profiled, and TCRdb retains in-frame clones only, with some absent. Here the sample spans 150,000 to 250,000 clones, approximately 78% being singletons. A note on this clone: Its target is unknown.

This CDR3 comprises 15 residues. The germline V gene has CDR1 SGHNT and CDR2 YYREEE (reference sequence). V lost 1 base, J lost 4 bases, and 14 bases lay in between. Sequencing was performed on PBMCs. This clonotype originated in a woman aged 45-65 years in good health and CMV-seropositive. This chain links TRBV5-4 with TRBJ1-1; D remains ambiguous. This CDR3 is CASSLLLASGTEAFF. The CDR3, as DNA: TGTGCCAGCAGCTTGTTACTGGCCTCGGGCACTGAAGCTTTCTTT.